This TCR beta chain derives from a study of blood T cells in healthy people across ages. Overall study: The template switching approach captured approximately one barcoded beta molecule for every two T cells. Study-level points and caveats: Expanded clonotype shifts may have been confounded, as the donors had an unknown CMV status. Researchers said unsorted PBMCs prevented a conclusive naive versus antigen-experienced comparison.

PCR was performed a second time for about 6 to 12 cycles using a sample-barcoded 5' primer and a J-beta primer mix. TCRdb re-derived calls from the 5' RACE reads in MiXCR, one entry per CDR3 protein. The table has roughly 1.9 million distinct CDR3 sequences, approximately 39% seen once. Germline V gene data show CDR1 as SNHLY and CDR2 as FYNNEI. The CDR3 has 16 amino acids. The V end was cut by 5 bases, the J end by 1 base, with 16 bases between. Of note for this clonotype: Its target is unknown.

This clonotype originated in a human donor in good health. The specimen sequenced was blood. The chain uses TRBV2 and TRBJ2-3; D is perhaps TRBD2 (5 bases). CDR3 amino acids: CASSLLQLEGTDTQYF. The CDR3 DNA reads TGTGCCAGCAGTCTATTGCAATTGGAGGGCACAGATACGCAGTATTTT.